A single sample is the source of the 22 T cell receptor beta chains below, sequenced in a study of blood T cell repertoires in COVID-19. Clones were read by immunoSEQ multiplex PCR, and TCRdb kept only the in-frame ones, dropping some. The profile shows approximately 170,000 clones, 65% to 90% of them singletons. Sequencing used peripheral blood. These TCRs come from a man in his fifties with active or convalescent COVID-19.

The chain is built from TRBV7-7 and TRBJ2-2; TRBD1 is a possible D gene (5 bases). Germline-derived CDR1 and CDR2 are SSHAT and FNYEAQ (reference sequence). CDR3 length: 15 amino acids. Trimming left V 3 bases short and J 3 bases short, with 11 bases between. The CDR3 loop is CASSFQQVDTGELFF. In DNA, the CDR3 is TGTGCCAGCAGCTTTCAACAGGTCGACACCGGGGAGCTGTTTTTT.

This sequence joins TRBV5-4 and TRBJ1-2; the D is unclear. V was trimmed by 0 bases and J by 7 bases, leaving 19 bases between them. This CDR3 is 16 amino acids long. Germline-derived CDR1 and CDR2 are SGHNT and YYREEE (reference sequence). The CDR3 is CASSLVDFEIGGGYTF. The CDR3 nucleotides are TGTGCCAGCAGCTTGGTTGATTTTGAGATTGGAGGTGGCTACACCTTC.

The gene calls are TRBV18 and TRBJ1-3; D gene uncertain. The ends were cut back, 0 bases at V and 0 bases at J, with 12 bases in the middle. The CDR3 is 17 residues long. The V gene's germline CDR1 is KGHSH and CDR2 LQKENI. As DNA, the CDR3 is TGTGCCAGCTCACCACCGGTGGCCGGAGCCTCTGGAAACACCATATATTTT. Amino acid sequence: CASSPPVAGASGNTIYF.

The gene calls are TRBV27 and TRBJ1-5; a weak D match, TRBD1 (6 bases). V gave up 8 bases and J gave up 0 bases, with 17 bases separating them. Germline V gene lookup returns CDR1 MNHEY and CDR2 SMNVEV (reference sequence). The CDR3 runs to 16 residues. The CDR3 nucleotides are TGTGCCAGCTCTGGGGGGGGACACTATAGCAATCAGCCCCAGCATTTT. Its translation is CASSGGGHYSNQPQHF.

The chain recombines TRBV19 with TRBJ1-5; 10 positions agree with TRBD1. The V segment lost 8 bases and the J segment 4 bases; nucleotides outside the gene matches: 14. Per germline, CDR1 LNHDA and CDR2 SQIVND (reference sequence). CDR3 length equals 17 residues. Here the CDR3 reads CASHRDRGPPVNQPQHF. The CDR3 DNA is TGTGCCAGTCACCGGGACAGGGGACCTCCCGTTAATCAGCCCCAGCATTTT.

This CDR3 reads CSVVPPFPFTDTQYF. As DNA, the CDR3 is TGCAGCGTTGTTCCTCCGTTCCCTTTTACAGATACGCAGTATTTT. The chain employs TRBV29-1 and TRBJ2-3; D unclear. The CDR3 has 15 residues. Germline V lookup: CDR1 SQVTM, CDR2 ANQGSEA. The ends were cut back, 4 bases at V and 3 bases at J, with 17 bases in the middle.

This clone was seen a single time. This CDR3 is CSVEIFGTSAGANVLTF. The DNA of the CDR3 is TGCAGCGTTGAAATTTTTGGGACTAGCGCTGGGGCCAACGTCCTGACTTTC. The V gene is TRBV29-1, the J gene TRBJ2-6; 10 nucleotides agree with TRBD2. The CDR3 extends over 17 amino acids. Trimming at V came to 2 bases and at J to 2 bases, leaving 6 bases not matched to a gene. Germline values: CDR1 SQVTM, CDR2 ANQGSEA.

V gene TRBV7-3 combines with J gene TRBJ2-3; TRBD2 might be the D (5 bases). CDR1 and CDR2 from the germline V gene are SGHTA and FQGTGA. The V end lost 3 bases, the J end lost 6 bases, and 7 bases lay between the germline ends. The CDR3 contains 12 residues. DNA for the CDR3: TGTGCCAGCAGCTTTGGGGAGGATACGCAGTATTTT. Its translation is CASSFGEDTQYF.

The chain uses TRBV6-5 and TRBJ2-3; possible D gene TRBD2, 5 bases. The CDR3 is 13 amino acids. Between the trimmed V and J ends, which lost 8 bases and 5 bases, there was a span of 14 bases. Germline V gene sequence: CDR1 MNHEY, CDR2 SVGAGI. CDR3 loop: CASAGPGIDTQYF. In DNA form, the CDR3 reads TGTGCCAGCGCGGGCCCGGGGATAGATACGCAGTATTTT.

The J gene is TRBJ1-5, the V gene TRBV3-1 (or the pseudogene TRBV3-2); tentative D call: TRBD1 (5 bases). Germline lookup yields CDR1 LGHDT and CDR2 YNNKEL (reference sequence). This CDR3 region has 15 residues. The ends were cut back, 1 base at V and 9 bases at J, with 16 bases in the middle. The CDR3 DNA is TGTGCCAGCAGCCAAGGGGACGGGGGGTTCTCGCCCCAGCATTTT. Its protein is CASSQGDGGFSPQHF.

This chain links TRBV5-1 with TRBJ1-1; perhaps TRBD1 as D (6 bases). The CDR3 length is 14 residues. Per the germline V gene, CDR1 is SGHRS and CDR2 is YFSETQ. The V end lost 3 bases, the J end lost 1 base, and 10 bases lay between the germline ends. The CDR3 DNA reads TGCGCCAGCAGCTCCAGGGGAGAGAACACTGAAGCTTTCTTT. It is translated as CASSSRGENTEAFF.

The chain is built from TRBV5-5 and TRBJ1-3, with D possibly TRBD1 on 5 matching bases. The CDR3 is made up of 16 amino acids. Germline lookup yields CDR1 SGHKS and CDR2 YYEKEE (reference sequence). The V end was cut by 0 bases, the J end by 1 base, with 11 bases between. In DNA form, the CDR3 reads TGTGCCAGCAGCTTGGATCCGGGGGTTTCTGGAAACACCATATATTTT. Translating it yields CASSLDPGVSGNTIYF.

The chain combines TRBV24-1 with TRBJ1-5; D is possibly TRBD1 (6 bases). The CDR3 length is 13 residues. CDR1 and CDR2 from the germline V gene are KGHDR and SFDVKD. V was shortened by 10 bases and J by 2 bases, with 11 bases between the two germline ends. As DNA, the CDR3 is TGTGCCACACAGGGCTCGGGCAATCAGCCCCAGCATTTT. Its translation: CATQGSGNQPQHF.

The chain is built from TRBV10-1 and TRBJ1-1; D not resolved. The V and J ends lost 7 bases and 4 bases respectively, with 16 bases between them. The CDR3 covers 14 residues. Per germline, CDR1 WNHNN and CDR2 SYGVQD (reference sequence). Here the CDR3 reads CASKKEQGSTEAFF. The CDR3 DNA is TGCGCCAGCAAAAAAGAACAAGGGAGCACTGAAGCTTTCTTT.

This clone was seen a single time. This sequence joins TRBV30 and TRBJ2-2; D is possibly TRBD1 (5 bases). CDR3 length: 14 residues. V lost 2 bases to trimming and J lost 4 bases, with 11 bases between them. Germline V gene data show CDR1 as GTSNPN and CDR2 as SVGIG (reference sequence). In DNA form, the CDR3 reads TGTGCCTGGAGTTTAGGGGTTAGCACCGGGGAGCTGTTTTTT. Its protein product is CAWSLGVSTGELFF.

This rearrangement joins TRBV3-1 (or the pseudogene TRBV3-2) to TRBJ1-1; the D is unclear. CDR3 length: 16 amino acids. The V gene lost 2 bases and the J gene lost 5 bases, with 18 bases spanning the gap. Germline lookup yields CDR1 LGHDT and CDR2 YNNKEL (reference sequence). This CDR3 reads CASSQFPQAGPTEAFF. DNA for the CDR3: TGTGCCAGCAGCCAATTCCCGCAGGCTGGTCCAACTGAAGCTTTCTTT.

In DNA form, the CDR3 reads TGTGCCAGCAGGGGACAGTATAGCAATCAGCCCCAGCATTTT. It specifies CASRGQYSNQPQHF. This chain connects TRBV28 to TRBJ1-5; 7 nucleotides align to TRBD1. This CDR3 comprises 14 residues. The J segment lost 0 bases and the V segment lost 6 bases, leaving 2 bases of the junction unmatched. Germline loops: CDR1 MDHEN, CDR2 SYDVKM.

The chain employs TRBV10-3 and TRBJ1-2, with a tentative D call TRBD1 (6 bases). Per the germline V gene, CDR1 is ENHRY and CDR2 is SYGVKD. Between the trimmed V and J ends, which lost 4 bases and 8 bases, there was a span of 14 bases. The CDR3 has 13 amino acids. The CDR3 region has the DNA TGTGCCATCAGTGTAGGGGGGGCGGAAGGCTACACCTTC. Protein: CAISVGGAEGYTF.

This chain joins TRBV4-3 and TRBJ1-2; TRBD1 matches 8 bases. V lost 5 bases to trimming and J lost 2 bases; unmatched junction nucleotides: 7. Germline V gene data show CDR1 as LGHNA and CDR2 as YSLEER. This CDR3 comprises 15 residues. CDR3 sequence reads: CASSKRTGPNYGYTF. CDR3 DNA sequence: TGCGCCAGCAGCAAACGGACAGGGCCCAACTATGGCTACACCTTC.

The V call is TRBV7-9, the J call TRBJ2-5, with D possibly matching TRBD2 (5 bases). Trimming pared 3 bases from V and 1 base from J, leaving 9 bases between. This CDR3 is 14 amino acids long. CDR1 is SEHNR and CDR2 is FQNEAQ in the germline V gene (reference sequence). DNA for the CDR3: TGTGCCAGCAGCTTGGGAGCGTTCCAAGAGACCCAGTACTTC. Translation gives CASSLGAFQETQYF. The variable domain in full, completed from reference TRBV7-9 and TRBJ2-5, reads DTGVSQNPRHKITKRGQNVTFRCDPISEHNRLYWYRQTLGQGPEFLTYFQNEAQLEKSRLLSDRFSAERPKGSFSTLEIQRTEQGDSAMYLCASSLGAFQETQYFGPGTRLLVL.

The chain carries TRBV19 and TRBJ1-5; D unclear. Germline assignment: CDR1 LNHDA and CDR2 SQIVND (reference sequence). Trimming took 10 bases from V and 1 from J, leaving 11 bases between them. The CDR3 contains 13 residues. Written as DNA, the CDR3 is TGTGCCACCGTACAGACCAGCAATCAGCCCCAGCATTTT. Protein sequence: CATVQTSNQPQHF. Variable domain in full (rest from reference TRBV19 and TRBJ1-5): DGGITQSPKYLFRKEGQNVTLSCEQNLNHDAMYWYRQDPGQGLRLIYYSQIVNDFQKGDIAEGYSVSREKKESFPLTVTSAQKNPTAFYLCATVQTSNQPQHFGDGTRLSIL.

The rearrangement links TRBV12-3 or TRBV12-4 to TRBJ1-6; D not certain. Deletions cut 3 bases from V and 10 bases from J, with 7 bases between. This CDR3 is built from 12 residues. CDR3 sequence: CASSLYPSPLHF. The CDR3 DNA is TGTGCCAGCAGTTTGTATCCCTCACCCCTCCACTTT.